A single sample gave rise to the 27 T cell receptor beta chains below, sequenced in a study of T-cell reconstitution after alpha-beta-depleted transplantation in children. Unique molecular identifiers featured in how the TCRbeta library was prepared. TCRdb fed the PCR reads into MiXCR, producing one record per CDR3 protein. The repertoire includes 200,000 to 250,000 distinct CDR3 sequences, 6.6% of them detected once, and approximately 5.7% sits in the top ten. The sequenced sample was PBMCs, obtained before TCRalphabeta/CD19-depleted stem cell transplant. The receptors stem from a boy younger than 10 with acute lymphoblastic leukemia, due to receive a stem cell transplant.

This clonotype was seen a handful of times. The chain carries TRBV3-1 and TRBJ2-7; no reliable D call. The CDR3 covers 14 residues. Germline-derived CDR1 and CDR2 are LGHDT and YNNKEL (reference sequence). V shed 0 bases and J shed 5 bases, with 11 bases lying between them. In DNA form, the CDR3 reads TGTGCCAGCAGCCAAGAAAGCGCGGAGAACGAGCAGTACTTC. Translating it yields CASSQESAENEQYF.

This clonotype was observed many times. The chain employs TRBV12-3 or TRBV12-4 and TRBJ1-5; 7 bases match TRBD1. V lost 0 bases to trimming and J lost 5 bases; unmatched junction nucleotides: 7. This CDR3 is 16 amino acids long. CDR3 sequence: CASSLALSGGHQPQHF. The CDR3 DNA reads as TGTGCCAGCAGTTTAGCGCTGTCAGGGGGACATCAGCCCCAGCATTTT.

The chain employs TRBV28 and TRBJ1-1; D is possibly TRBD1 (5 bases). The germline V gene has CDR1 MDHEN and CDR2 SYDVKM. The V end was cut by 3 bases, the J end by 2 bases, with 10 bases between. The CDR3 totals 14 residues. The CDR3 DNA follows: TGTGCCAGCAGTTTGGGGGAGGGCAACACTGAAGCTTTCTTT. It is translated as CASSLGEGNTEAFF.

A few counts support this clonotype. The chain combines TRBV20-1 with TRBJ2-1, with a tentative D call TRBD1 (5 bases). The germline V gene has CDR1 DFQATT and CDR2 SNEGSKA (reference sequence). CDR3 size: 15 residues. V shed 3 bases and J shed 5 bases, with 17 bases lying between them. DNA for the CDR3: TGCAGTGCTAGGGCCTTGGGGAAGGACAACAATGAGCAGTTCTTC. Translation gives CSARALGKDNNEQFF.

This clonotype came up many times. V is TRBV20-1 and J is TRBJ2-1; no clear D gene. CDR3 size: 12 residues. Germline V gene data show CDR1 as DFQATT and CDR2 as SNEGSKA (reference sequence). Trimming cost V 0 bases and J 5 bases, with 5 bases left between them. Here the CDR3 DNA reads TGCAGTGCTAGAGAGGCTCACAATGAGCAGTTCTTC. Amino acids: CSAREAHNEQFF.

The rearrangement uses TRBV20-1 and TRBJ1-4, with 7 bases identical to TRBD1. V shed 0 bases, J shed 8 bases, and the junction held 12 bases outside the gene matches. The CDR3 is made up of 16 amino acids. Germline CDR1 reads DFQATT; CDR2 reads SNEGSKA (reference sequence). This chain's CDR3 is CSARDDGGGAGEKLFF. The CDR3 nucleotides are TGCAGTGCTAGAGATGACGGAGGGGGCGCAGGAGAAAAACTGTTTTTT.

This clonotype was counted at least ten times. The chain employs TRBV7-9 and TRBJ2-2; 11 bases are shared with TRBD2. The CDR3 contains 16 residues. Losses at the gene ends were 8 bases for V and 4 bases for J; bases not matched to a gene: 9. The germline V gene encodes CDR1 SEHNR and CDR2 FQNEAQ (reference sequence). CDR3 coding DNA: TGTGCCAGCGATGAAACTAGCGGGGGATTCACCGGGGAGCTGTTTTTT. This gives the protein CASDETSGGFTGELFF.

This clonotype was seen a few times. The rearrangement uses TRBV7-8 and TRBJ2-7, with 11 bases lining up with TRBD2. The ends lost 5 bases at V and 7 bases at J; junction bases unmatched: 10. Germline V gives CDR1 SGHVS, CDR2 FQNEAQ. The CDR3 loop spans 15 amino acids. CDR3 nucleotide sequence: TGTGCCAGCAGCCAACTAGCGGGAGAGCTAAGAGAGCAGTACTTC. It encodes CASSQLAGELREQYF.

This clonotype was counted ten times or more. The chain employs TRBV20-1 and TRBJ2-4; D tentatively reads TRBD1 or TRBD2 (5 bases each). The CDR3 is made up of 14 amino acids. Trimming shortened V by 8 bases and J by 2 bases, and 16 bases separated the two germline ends. Germline CDR1 reads DFQATT; CDR2 reads SNEGSKA (reference sequence). For the CDR3, the DNA is TGCAGTACCTTAACGGGGCAGCCCAAAAACATTCAGTACTTC. This codes for CSTLTGQPKNIQYF.

This rearrangement joins TRBV20-1 to TRBJ2-7; D tentatively reads TRBD1 or TRBD2 (6 bases each). The CDR3 totals 16 residues. Germline CDR1 and CDR2: DFQATT and SNEGSKA (reference sequence). V lost 2 bases to trimming and J lost 0 bases, with 17 bases between them. The CDR3 here is CSARPRVGGGSYEQYF. In DNA, the CDR3 is TGCAGTGCTAGACCTCGTGTTGGAGGGGGCTCCTACGAGCAGTACTTC.

This clonotype occurred many times. This chain links TRBV28 with TRBJ2-5; 7 bases fit TRBD1. Germline assignment: CDR1 MDHEN and CDR2 SYDVKM. The CDR3 sequence is 15 residues long. Losses at the gene ends were 2 bases for V and 4 bases for J; bases not matched to a gene: 7. This CDR3 is CASSLRENRGETQYF. For the CDR3, the DNA is TGTGCCAGCAGTTTACGGGAAAACAGGGGAGAGACCCAGTACTTC.

J is TRBJ1-2 and V is TRBV27, with D uncertain. The CDR3 runs to 13 residues. Trimming left V 1 base short and J 6 bases short, with 9 bases between. Per the germline V gene, CDR1 is MNHEY and CDR2 is SMNVEV (reference sequence). The CDR3 DNA follows: TGTGCCAGCAGTTTATATGGGTTTGATGGCTACACCTTC. Its protein product is CASSLYGFDGYTF.

This clonotype was seen many times. This rearrangement joins TRBV25-1 to TRBJ2-7; D is possibly TRBD1 (5 bases). Germline CDR1 and CDR2: MGHDK and SYGVNS. The CDR3 consists of 15 residues. The V end lost 2 bases, the J end lost 3 bases, and 14 bases lay between the germline ends. This CDR3 is CASSEGRAMFYEQYF. In nucleotides, the CDR3 is TGTGCCAGCAGTGAAGGCAGGGCTATGTTCTACGAGCAGTACTTC.

This clonotype was detected ten times or more. The chain recombines TRBV27 with TRBJ2-3; D call uncertain. Deletions cut 3 bases from V and 4 bases from J, with 11 bases between. Germline loops: CDR1 MNHEY, CDR2 SMNVEV (reference sequence). This CDR3 is 14 amino acids long. The CDR3 region has the DNA TGTGCCAGCAGTTTGAAGCGCAGCCCAGATACGCAGTATTTT. Amino acids: CASSLKRSPDTQYF.

This clonotype has more than one count but fewer than ten. This sequence joins TRBV20-1 and TRBJ1-5; 8 positions match TRBD1. J gave up 6 bases and V 0 bases, and 1 base lay outside the gene matches. CDR1 DFQATT and CDR2 SNEGSKA come from the germline V gene (reference sequence). This CDR3 is 13 amino acids long. The CDR3 DNA sequence: TGCAGTGCTAGAGATCAGGGGGCTCAGCCCCAGCATTTT. Its protein product is CSARDQGAQPQHF.

This clonotype was observed at least ten times. This chain joins TRBV6-2 or TRBV6-3 and TRBJ1-1; TRBD1 matches 12 bases. CDR1 MNHEY and CDR2 SVGEGT come from the germline V gene. After removal of 5 bases from V and 1 base from J, the junction contained 11 bases not matched to a gene. The CDR3 runs to 18 residues. CDR3 DNA: TGTGCCAGCAGTCGTGGGACAGGGGGCAGCTTCAAGAACACTGAAGCTTTCTTT. It yields the protein CASSRGTGGSFKNTEAFF.

This clonotype was detected ten times or more. The chain employs TRBV4-3 and TRBJ2-1, with 8 bases matching TRBD2. Unmatched junction bases numbered 4, after V lost 0 bases and J lost 0 bases. The germline gives CDR1 LGHNA, CDR2 YSLEER. This CDR3 has 17 residues. CDR3 nucleotide sequence: TGCGCCAGCAGCCAAGAAGTCAGCGGGAGCTCCTACAATGAGCAGTTCTTC. Amino acid sequence: CASSQEVSGSSYNEQFF.

This clonotype appeared many times. The V and J genes are TRBV28 and TRBJ2-7, with D possibly matching TRBD1 (6 bases). The CDR3 contains 14 residues. Trimming cost V 7 bases and J 3 bases, with 16 bases left between them. Per the germline V gene, CDR1 is MDHEN and CDR2 is SYDVKM. The DNA for the CDR3 is TGTGCCAGCACCTCATCAGGGGTCGGCTACGAGCAGTACTTC. Translated: CASTSSGVGYEQYF. Based on the CDR3 plus reference TRBV28 and TRBJ2-7, the full variable domain is DVKVTQSSRYLVKRTGEKVFLECVQDMDHENMFWYRQDPGLGLRLIYFSYDVKMKEKGDIPEGYSVSREKKERFSLILESASTNQTSMYLCASTSSGVGYEQYFGPGTRLTVT.

At least ten counts were recorded for this clonotype. The genes are TRBV27 and TRBJ1-1; TRBD1 agrees at 7 bases. Germline V CDR1 and CDR2: MNHEY, SMNVEV (reference sequence). V shed 5 bases, J shed 4 bases, and the junction held 10 bases outside the gene matches. This CDR3 contains 15 residues. CDR3 coding DNA: TGTGCCAGCAGTCATTGGGACAGCTCGGGCACTGAAGCTTTCTTT. Its protein is CASSHWDSSGTEAFF.

This clonotype was detected ten times or more. The chain employs TRBV3-1 and TRBJ2-5; D perhaps matches TRBD2 (5 bases). Germline lookup yields CDR1 LGHDT and CDR2 YNNKEL (reference sequence). This CDR3 contains 16 residues. V was shortened by 0 bases and J by 5 bases, with 16 bases between the two germline ends. The CDR3 sequence is CASSQDVTSLGETQYF. CDR3 sequence (DNA): TGTGCCAGCAGCCAAGATGTAACTAGTCTGGGGGAGACCCAGTACTTC.

In its sample, this clonotype was seen a few times. The rearrangement uses TRBV7-2 and TRBJ2-1; D is ambiguous. CDR1 and CDR2 (germline): SGHTA, FQGNSA. V was pared by 4 bases and J by 4 bases, with 14 bases between. The CDR3 has 15 residues. The CDR3 spells CASSSLEKIYNEQFF. DNA of the CDR3: TGTGCCAGCAGCTCCTTAGAGAAAATTTACAATGAGCAGTTCTTC.

V usage is TRBV4-2 and J usage is TRBJ2-1, with 7 bases that match TRBD2. After removal of 6 bases from V and 10 bases from J, the junction contained 12 bases not matched to a gene. The CDR3 sequence is 14 residues long. Per germline, CDR1 LGHNA and CDR2 YNFKEQ. CDR3 region: CASRAKITAGEQFF. The CDR3, as DNA: TGTGCCAGCAGAGCCAAGATAACAGCGGGAGAGCAGTTCTTC.

Sample share makes this clonotype medium-sized. The chain recombines TRBV20-1 with TRBJ2-1; D perhaps matches TRBD2 (5 bases). Germline CDR1 and CDR2: DFQATT and SNEGSKA (reference sequence). V shed 1 base and J shed 8 bases, with 9 bases lying between them. This CDR3 is built from 12 residues. Written as DNA, the CDR3 is TGCAGTGCTAGAGGGGAGTCGGATGAGCAGTTCTTC. Protein: CSARGESDEQFF.

This clonotype has at least ten counts. The rearrangement links TRBV20-1 to TRBJ2-7; tentative D call: TRBD1 (5 bases). Germline values: CDR1 DFQATT, CDR2 SNEGSKA (reference sequence). The CDR3 runs 12 residues. Trimming stripped 8 bases from V and 2 bases from J, with 13 bases between. The CDR3 coding sequence is TGCAGTACACGGGCAGGGACCTACGAGCAGTACTTC. It specifies CSTRAGTYEQYF.

This clonotype was counted at least ten times. V usage is TRBV7-8 and J usage is TRBJ2-1, with D perhaps TRBD1 or TRBD2 (5 bases each). V was clipped by 3 bases and J by 2 bases, with 11 bases between them. Per germline, CDR1 SGHVS and CDR2 FQNEAQ. CDR3 size: 15 residues. The DNA for the CDR3 is TGTGCCAGCAGCTTCCGGGACGGTACCTACAATGAGCAGTTCTTC. Translated, it gives CASSFRDGTYNEQFF.

Concerning this clonotype: Here the CDR3 omits its conserved ending phenylalanine or tryptophan, so a read error is the likely source. This chain joins TRBV30 and TRBJ2-5; possibly TRBD1 or TRBD2 for D (5 bases each). The CDR3 totals 13 residues. V was pared by 2 bases and J by 2 bases, with 9 bases between. The V gene's germline CDR1 is GTSNPN and CDR2 SVGIG (reference sequence). The CDR3 DNA sequence: TGTGCCTGGAGTATTGGGGGACAAGAGACCCAGTACTCC. It is translated as CAWSIGGQETQYS.

This clonotype was picked up a small number of times. J is TRBJ1-4 and V is TRBV7-2; weak D call: TRBD1 (6 bases). CDR3 length: 13 residues. Per germline, CDR1 SGHTA and CDR2 FQGNSA. The ends were cut back, 7 bases at V and 8 bases at J, with 14 bases in the middle. The DNA for the CDR3 is TGTGCCAGCACCCCGTGGGGGCGGGAAAAACTGTTTTTT. Protein sequence: CASTPWGREKLFF.